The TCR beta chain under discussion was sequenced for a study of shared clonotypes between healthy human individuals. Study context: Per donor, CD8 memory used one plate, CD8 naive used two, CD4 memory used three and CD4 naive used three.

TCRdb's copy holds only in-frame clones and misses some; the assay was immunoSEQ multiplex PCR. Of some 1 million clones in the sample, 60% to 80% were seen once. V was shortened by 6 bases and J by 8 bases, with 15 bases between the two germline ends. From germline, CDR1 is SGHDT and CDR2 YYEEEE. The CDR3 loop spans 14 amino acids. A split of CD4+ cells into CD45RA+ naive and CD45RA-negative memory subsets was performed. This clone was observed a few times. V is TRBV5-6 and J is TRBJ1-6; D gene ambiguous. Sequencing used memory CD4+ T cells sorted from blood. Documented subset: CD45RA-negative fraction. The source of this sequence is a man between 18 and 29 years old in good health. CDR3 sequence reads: CASTLDLAYSPLHF. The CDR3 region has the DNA TGTGCCAGCACTTTGGACTTAGCCTATTCACCCCTCCACTTT.